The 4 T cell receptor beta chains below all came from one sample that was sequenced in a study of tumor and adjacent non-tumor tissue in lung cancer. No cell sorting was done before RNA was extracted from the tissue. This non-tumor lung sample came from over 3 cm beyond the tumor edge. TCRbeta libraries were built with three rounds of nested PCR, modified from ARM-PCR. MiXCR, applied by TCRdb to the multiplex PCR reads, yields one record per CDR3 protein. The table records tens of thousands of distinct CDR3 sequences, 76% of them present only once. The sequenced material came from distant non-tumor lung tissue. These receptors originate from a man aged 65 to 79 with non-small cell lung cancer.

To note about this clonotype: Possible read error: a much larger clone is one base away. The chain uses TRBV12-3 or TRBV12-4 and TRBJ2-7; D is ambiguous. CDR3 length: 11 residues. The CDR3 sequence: CVSSFSREQYF. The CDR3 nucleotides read TGTGTCAGCAGTTTCTCCCGCGAGCAGTACTTC.

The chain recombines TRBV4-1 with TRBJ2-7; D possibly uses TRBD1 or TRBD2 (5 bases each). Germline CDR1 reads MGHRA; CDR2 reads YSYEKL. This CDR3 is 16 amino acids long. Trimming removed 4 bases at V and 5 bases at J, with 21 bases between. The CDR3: CASSRTLPGEEDEQYF. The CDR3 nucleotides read TGCGCCAGCAGCCGGACACTACCAGGAGAGGAGGACGAGCAGTACTTC.

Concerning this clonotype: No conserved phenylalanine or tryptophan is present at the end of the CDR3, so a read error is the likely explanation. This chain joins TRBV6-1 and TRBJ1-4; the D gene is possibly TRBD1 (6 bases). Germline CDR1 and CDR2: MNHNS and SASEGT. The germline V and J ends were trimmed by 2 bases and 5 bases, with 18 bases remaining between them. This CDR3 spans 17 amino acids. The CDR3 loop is CASSELRGEGTNEKLFI. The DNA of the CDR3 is TGTGCCAGCAGTGAACTTAGGGGTGAGGGGACAAATGAAAAACTGTTTATT.

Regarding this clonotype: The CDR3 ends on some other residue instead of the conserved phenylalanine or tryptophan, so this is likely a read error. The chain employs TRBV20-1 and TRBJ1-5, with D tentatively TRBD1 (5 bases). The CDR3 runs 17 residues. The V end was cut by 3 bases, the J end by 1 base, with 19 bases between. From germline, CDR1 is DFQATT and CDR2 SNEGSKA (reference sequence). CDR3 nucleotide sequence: TGCAGTGCTAGTAGAGTGCACGAGGGACCAAGCAATCAGCCCCAGCATTAT. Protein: CSASRVHEGPSNQPQHY.